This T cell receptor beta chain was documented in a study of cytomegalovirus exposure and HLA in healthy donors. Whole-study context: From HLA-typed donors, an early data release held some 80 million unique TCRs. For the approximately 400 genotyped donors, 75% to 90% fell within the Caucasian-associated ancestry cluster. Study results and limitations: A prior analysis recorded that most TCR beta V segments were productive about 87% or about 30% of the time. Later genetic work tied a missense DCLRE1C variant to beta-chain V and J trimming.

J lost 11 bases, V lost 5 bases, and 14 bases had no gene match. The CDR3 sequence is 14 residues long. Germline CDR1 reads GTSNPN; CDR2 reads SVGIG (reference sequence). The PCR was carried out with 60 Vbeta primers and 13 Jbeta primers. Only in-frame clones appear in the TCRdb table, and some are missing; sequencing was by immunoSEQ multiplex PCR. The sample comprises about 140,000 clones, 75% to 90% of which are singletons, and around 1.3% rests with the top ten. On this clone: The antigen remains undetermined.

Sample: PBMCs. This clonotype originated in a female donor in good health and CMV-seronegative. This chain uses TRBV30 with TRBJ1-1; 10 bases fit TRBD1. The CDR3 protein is CAWESGTGASLAFF. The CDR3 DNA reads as TGTGCCTGGGAATCCGGGACAGGGGCCTCTCTTGCTTTCTTT.